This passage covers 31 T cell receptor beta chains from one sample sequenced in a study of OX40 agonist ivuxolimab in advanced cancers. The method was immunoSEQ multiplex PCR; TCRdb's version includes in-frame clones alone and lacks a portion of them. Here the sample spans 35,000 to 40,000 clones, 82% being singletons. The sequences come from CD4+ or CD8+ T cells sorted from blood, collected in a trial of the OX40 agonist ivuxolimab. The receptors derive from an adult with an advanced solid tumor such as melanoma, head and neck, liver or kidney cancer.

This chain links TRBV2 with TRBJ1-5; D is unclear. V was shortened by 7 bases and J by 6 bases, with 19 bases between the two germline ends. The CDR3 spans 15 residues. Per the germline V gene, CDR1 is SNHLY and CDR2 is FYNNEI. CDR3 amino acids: CASTRDVGGGQPQHF. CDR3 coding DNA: TGTGCCAGCACTAGGGATGTGGGAGGAGGTCAGCCCCAGCATTTT.

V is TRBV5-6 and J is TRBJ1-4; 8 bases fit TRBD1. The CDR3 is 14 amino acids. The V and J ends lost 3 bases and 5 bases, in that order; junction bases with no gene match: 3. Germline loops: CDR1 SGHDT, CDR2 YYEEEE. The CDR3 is CASSWTGPNEKLFF. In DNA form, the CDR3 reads TGTGCCAGCAGCTGGACAGGGCCGAATGAAAAACTGTTTTTT.

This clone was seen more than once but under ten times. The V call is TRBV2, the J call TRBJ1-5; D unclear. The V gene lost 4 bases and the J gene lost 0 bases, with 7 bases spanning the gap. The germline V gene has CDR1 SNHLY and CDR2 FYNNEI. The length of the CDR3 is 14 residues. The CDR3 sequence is CASSVQSSNQPQHF. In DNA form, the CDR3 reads TGTGCCAGCAGTGTTCAGAGTAGCAATCAGCCCCAGCATTTT. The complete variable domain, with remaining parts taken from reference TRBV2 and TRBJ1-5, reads EPEVTQTPSHQVTQMGQEVILRCVPISNHLYFYWYRQILGQKVEFLVSFYNNEISEKSEIFDDQFSVERPDGSNFTLKIRSTKLEDSAMYFCASSVQSSNQPQHFGDGTRLSIL.

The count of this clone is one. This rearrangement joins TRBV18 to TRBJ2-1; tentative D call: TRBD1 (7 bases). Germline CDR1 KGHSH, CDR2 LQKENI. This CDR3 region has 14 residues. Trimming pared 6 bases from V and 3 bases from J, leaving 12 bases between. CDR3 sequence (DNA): TGTGCCAGCTCGCTGCGGGACAGCTACAATGAGCAGTTCTTC. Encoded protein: CASSLRDSYNEQFF.

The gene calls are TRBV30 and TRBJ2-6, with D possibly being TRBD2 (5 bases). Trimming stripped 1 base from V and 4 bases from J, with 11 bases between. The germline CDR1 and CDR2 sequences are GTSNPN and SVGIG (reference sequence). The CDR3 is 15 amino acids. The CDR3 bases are TGTGCCTGGAGTGCTTCCAGGAGGGGGGCCAACGTCCTGACTTTC. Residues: CAWSASRRGANVLTF. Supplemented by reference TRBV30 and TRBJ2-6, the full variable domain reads SQTIHQWPATLVQPVGSPLSLECTVEGTSNPNLYWYRQAAGRGLQLLFYSVGIGQISSEVPQNLSASRPQDRQFILSSKKLLLSDSGFYLCAWSASRRGANVLTFGAGSRLTVL.

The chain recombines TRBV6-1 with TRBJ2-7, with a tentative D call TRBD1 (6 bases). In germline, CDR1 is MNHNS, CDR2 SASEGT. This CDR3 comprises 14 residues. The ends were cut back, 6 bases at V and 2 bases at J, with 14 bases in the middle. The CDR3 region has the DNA TGTGCCAGCAGGGGGGCGGGCAGGGCCTACGAGCAGTACTTC. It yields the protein CASRGAGRAYEQYF.

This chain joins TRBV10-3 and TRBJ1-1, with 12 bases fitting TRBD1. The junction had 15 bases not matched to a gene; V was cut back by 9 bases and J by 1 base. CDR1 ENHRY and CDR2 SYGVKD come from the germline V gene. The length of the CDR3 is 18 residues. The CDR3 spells CAISTPPGQGAQNTEAFF. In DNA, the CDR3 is TGTGCCATTTCTACCCCCCCGGGACAGGGGGCGCAGAACACTGAAGCTTTCTTT.

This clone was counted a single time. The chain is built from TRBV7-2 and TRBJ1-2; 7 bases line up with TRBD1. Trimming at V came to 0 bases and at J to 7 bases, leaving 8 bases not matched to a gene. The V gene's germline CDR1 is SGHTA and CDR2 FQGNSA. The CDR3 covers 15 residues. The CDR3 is CASSLALGGVSGYTF. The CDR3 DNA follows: TGTGCCAGCAGCTTAGCGTTAGGGGGCGTCTCTGGCTACACCTTC. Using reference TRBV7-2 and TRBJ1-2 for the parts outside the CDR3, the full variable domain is GAGVSQSPSNKVTEKGKDVELRCDPISGHTALYWYRQSLGQGLEFLIYFQGNSAPDKSGLPSDRFSAERTGGSVSTLTIQRTQQEDSAVYLCASSLALGGVSGYTFGSGTRLTVV.

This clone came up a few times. The CDR3 nucleotides are TGTGCCACCACTCCCGGGACAACCTATGGCTACACCTTC. It specifies CATTPGTTYGYTF. This sequence joins TRBV6-6 and TRBJ1-2; possible D gene TRBD1, 6 bases. V gave up 10 bases and J gave up 4 bases, with 16 bases separating them. Germline CDR1 is MNHNY and CDR2 is SVGAGI (reference sequence). This CDR3 has 13 residues.

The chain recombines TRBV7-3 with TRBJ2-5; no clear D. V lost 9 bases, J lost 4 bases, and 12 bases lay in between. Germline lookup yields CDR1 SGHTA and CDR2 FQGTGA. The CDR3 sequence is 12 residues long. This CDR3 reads CASNPAAETQYF. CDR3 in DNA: TGTGCCAGTAACCCGGCCGCAGAGACCCAGTACTTC.

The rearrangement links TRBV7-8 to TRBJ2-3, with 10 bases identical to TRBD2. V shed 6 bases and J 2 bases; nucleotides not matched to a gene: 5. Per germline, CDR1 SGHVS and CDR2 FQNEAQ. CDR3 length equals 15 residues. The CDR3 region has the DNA TGTGCCAGCAGAACTAGCGGGGTACTCACAGATACGCAGTATTTT. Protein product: CASRTSGVLTDTQYF. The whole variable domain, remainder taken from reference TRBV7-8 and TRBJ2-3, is GAGVSQSPRYKVAKRGQDVALRCDPISGHVSLFWYQQALGQGPEFLTYFQNEAQLDKSGLPSDRFFAERPEGSVSTLKIQRTQQEDSAVYLCASRTSGVLTDTQYFGPGTRLTVL.

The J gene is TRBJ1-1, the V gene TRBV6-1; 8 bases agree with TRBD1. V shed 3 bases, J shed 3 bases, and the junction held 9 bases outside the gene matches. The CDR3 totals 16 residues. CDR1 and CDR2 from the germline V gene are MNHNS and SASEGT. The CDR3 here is CASSDAGGPGYTEAFF. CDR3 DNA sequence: TGTGCCAGCAGTGACGCAGGGGGCCCCGGATACACTGAAGCTTTCTTT.

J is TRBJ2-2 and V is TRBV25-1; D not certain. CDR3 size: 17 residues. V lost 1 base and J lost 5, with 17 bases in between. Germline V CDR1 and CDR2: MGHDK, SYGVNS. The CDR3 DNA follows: TGTGCCAGCAGTGAATCACGGACGGGTATGTGGACCGGGGAGCTGTTTTTT. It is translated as CASSESRTGMWTGELFF.

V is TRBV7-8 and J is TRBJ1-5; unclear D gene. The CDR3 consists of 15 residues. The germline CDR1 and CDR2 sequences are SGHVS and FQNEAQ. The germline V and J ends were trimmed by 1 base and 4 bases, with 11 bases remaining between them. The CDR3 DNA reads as TGTGCCAGCAGCTTAGTTGCAGGACCGAATCAGCCCCAGCATTTT. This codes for CASSLVAGPNQPQHF.

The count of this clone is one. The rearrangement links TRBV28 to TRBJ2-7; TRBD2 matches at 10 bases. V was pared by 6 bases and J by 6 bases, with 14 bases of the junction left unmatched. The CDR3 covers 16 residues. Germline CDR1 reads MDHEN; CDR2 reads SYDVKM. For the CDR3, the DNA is TGTGCCAGCAGCTTAACCCAAGCGGGAGGGCCGGCCGAGCAGTACTTC. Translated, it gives CASSLTQAGGPAEQYF.

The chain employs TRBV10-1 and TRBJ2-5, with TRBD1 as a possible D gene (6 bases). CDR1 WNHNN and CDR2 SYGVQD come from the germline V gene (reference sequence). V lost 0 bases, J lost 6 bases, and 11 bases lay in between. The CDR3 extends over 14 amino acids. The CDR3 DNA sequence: TGCGCCAGCAGTGAGTCTCAGGGGCGACAGACCCAGTACTTC. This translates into CASSESQGRQTQYF.

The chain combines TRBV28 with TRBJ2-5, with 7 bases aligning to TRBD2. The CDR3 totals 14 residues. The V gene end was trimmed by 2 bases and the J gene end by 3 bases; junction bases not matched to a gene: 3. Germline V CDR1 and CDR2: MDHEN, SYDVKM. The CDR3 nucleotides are TGTGCCAGCAGTTTAAACGGGGGGAAAGAGACCCAGTACTTC. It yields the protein CASSLNGGKETQYF.

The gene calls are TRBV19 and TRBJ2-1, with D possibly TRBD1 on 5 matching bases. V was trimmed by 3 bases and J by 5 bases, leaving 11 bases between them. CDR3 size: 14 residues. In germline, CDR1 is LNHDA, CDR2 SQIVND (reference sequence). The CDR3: CASSIRQGDNEQFF. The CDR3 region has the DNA TGTGCCAGTAGTATTAGGCAGGGCGACAATGAGCAGTTCTTC.

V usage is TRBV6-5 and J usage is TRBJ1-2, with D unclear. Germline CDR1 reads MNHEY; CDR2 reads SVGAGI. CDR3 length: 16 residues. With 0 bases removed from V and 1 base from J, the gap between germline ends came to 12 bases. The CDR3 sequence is CASSYSSQLSNYGYTF. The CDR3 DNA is TGTGCCAGCAGTTACTCGAGTCAGTTAAGTAACTATGGCTACACCTTC.

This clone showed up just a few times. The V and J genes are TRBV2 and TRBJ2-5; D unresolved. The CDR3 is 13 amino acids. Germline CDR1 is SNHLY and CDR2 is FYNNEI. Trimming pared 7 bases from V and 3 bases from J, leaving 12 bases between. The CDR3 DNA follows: TGTGCCAGCAAAGTGGCCCTAAAAGAGACCCAGTACTTC. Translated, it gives CASKVALKETQYF.

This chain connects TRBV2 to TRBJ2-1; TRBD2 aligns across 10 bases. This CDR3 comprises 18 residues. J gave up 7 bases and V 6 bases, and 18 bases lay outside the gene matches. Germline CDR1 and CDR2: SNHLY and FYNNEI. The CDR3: CASRRLAGSLMFGNEQFF. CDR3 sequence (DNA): TGTGCCAGCAGACGACTAGCGGGTTCCCTTATGTTCGGGAATGAGCAGTTCTTC. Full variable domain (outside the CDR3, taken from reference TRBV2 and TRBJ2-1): EPEVTQTPSHQVTQMGQEVILRCVPISNHLYFYWYRQILGQKVEFLVSFYNNEISEKSEIFDDQFSVERPDGSNFTLKIRSTKLEDSAMYFCASRRLAGSLMFGNEQFFGPGTRLTVL.

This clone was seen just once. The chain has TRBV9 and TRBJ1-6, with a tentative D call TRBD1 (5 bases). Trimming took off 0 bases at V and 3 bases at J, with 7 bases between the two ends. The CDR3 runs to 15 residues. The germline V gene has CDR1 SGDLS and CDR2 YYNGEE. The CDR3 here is CASSVDTGYNSPLHF. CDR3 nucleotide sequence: TGTGCCAGCAGCGTAGATACAGGCTATAATTCACCCCTCCACTTT.

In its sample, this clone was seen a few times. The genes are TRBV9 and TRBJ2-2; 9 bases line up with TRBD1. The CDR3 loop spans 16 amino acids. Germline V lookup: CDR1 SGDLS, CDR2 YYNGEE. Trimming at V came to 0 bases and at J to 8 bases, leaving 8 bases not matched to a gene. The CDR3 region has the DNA TGTGCCAGCAGCGTAGCCGGGACAGGGCGCCTTGGGGAGCTGTTTTTT. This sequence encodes CASSVAGTGRLGELFF.

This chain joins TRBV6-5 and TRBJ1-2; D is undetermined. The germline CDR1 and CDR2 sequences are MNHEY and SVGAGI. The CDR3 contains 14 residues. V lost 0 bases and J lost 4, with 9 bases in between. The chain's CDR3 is CASSYSHSFYGYTF. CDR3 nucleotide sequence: TGTGCCAGCAGTTACTCCCACAGCTTCTATGGCTACACCTTC.

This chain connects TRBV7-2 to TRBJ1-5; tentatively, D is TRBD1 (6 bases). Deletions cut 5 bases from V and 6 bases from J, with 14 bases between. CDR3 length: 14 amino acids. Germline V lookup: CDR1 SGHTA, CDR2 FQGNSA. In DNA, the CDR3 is TGTGCCAGCAGCAATGAACAGGGATTTCAGCCCCAGCATTTT. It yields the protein CASSNEQGFQPQHF.

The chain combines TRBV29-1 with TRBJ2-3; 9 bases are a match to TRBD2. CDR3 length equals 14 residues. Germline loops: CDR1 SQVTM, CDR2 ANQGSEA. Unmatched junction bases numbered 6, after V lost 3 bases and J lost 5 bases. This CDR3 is CSVEGGRAVDTQYF. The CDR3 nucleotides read TGCAGCGTTGAGGGCGGGAGGGCCGTAGATACGCAGTATTTT.

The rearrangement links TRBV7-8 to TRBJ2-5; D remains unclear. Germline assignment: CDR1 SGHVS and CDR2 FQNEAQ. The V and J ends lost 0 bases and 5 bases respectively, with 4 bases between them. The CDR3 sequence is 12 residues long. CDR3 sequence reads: CASSLAGETQYF. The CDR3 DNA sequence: TGTGCCAGCAGCTTAGCCGGTGAGACCCAGTACTTC.

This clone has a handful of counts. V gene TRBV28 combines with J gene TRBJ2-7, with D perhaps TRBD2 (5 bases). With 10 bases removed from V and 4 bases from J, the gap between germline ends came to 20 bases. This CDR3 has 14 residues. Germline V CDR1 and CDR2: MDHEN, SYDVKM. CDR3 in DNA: TGTGCCACCATAAATGGAGGCAGGACGTACGAGCAGTACTTC. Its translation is CATINGGRTYEQYF.

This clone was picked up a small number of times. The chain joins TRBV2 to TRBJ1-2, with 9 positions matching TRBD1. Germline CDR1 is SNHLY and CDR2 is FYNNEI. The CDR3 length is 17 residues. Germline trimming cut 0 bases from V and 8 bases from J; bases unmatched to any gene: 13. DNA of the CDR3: TGTGCCAGCAGTGAAGCGTCTTCGGGACAGGGAACAAGAGGCTACACCTTC. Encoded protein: CASSEASSGQGTRGYTF.

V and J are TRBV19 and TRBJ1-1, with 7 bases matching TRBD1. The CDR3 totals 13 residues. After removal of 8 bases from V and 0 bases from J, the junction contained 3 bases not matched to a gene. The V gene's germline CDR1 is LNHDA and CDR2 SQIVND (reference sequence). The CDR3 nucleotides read TGTGCCAGTGGGGACAGATTGAACACTGAAGCTTTCTTT. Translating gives CASGDRLNTEAFF.

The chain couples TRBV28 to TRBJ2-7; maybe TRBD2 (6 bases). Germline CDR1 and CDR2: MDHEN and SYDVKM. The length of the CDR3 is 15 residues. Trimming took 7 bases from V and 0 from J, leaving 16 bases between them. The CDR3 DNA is TGTGCCAGCAATTACGGAGGGACGGTCTCCTACGAGCAGTACTTC. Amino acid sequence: CASNYGGTVSYEQYF.